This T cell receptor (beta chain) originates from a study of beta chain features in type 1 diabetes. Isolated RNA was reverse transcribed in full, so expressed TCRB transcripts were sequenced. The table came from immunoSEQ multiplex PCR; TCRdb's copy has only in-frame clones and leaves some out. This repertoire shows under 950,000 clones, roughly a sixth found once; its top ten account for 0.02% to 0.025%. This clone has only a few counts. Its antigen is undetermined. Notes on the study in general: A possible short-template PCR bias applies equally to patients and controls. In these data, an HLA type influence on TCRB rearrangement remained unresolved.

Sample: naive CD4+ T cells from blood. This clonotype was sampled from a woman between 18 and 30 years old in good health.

In nucleotides, the CDR3 is TGTGCCAGCAGTTTATTTAGCGAGACCCAGTACTTC. Its protein product is CASSLFSETQYF. J is TRBJ2-5 and V is TRBV28; D is uncertain. Germline V CDR1 and CDR2: MDHEN, SYDVKM. V lost 1 base, J lost 5 bases, and 5 bases lay in between. The CDR3 loop spans 12 amino acids.